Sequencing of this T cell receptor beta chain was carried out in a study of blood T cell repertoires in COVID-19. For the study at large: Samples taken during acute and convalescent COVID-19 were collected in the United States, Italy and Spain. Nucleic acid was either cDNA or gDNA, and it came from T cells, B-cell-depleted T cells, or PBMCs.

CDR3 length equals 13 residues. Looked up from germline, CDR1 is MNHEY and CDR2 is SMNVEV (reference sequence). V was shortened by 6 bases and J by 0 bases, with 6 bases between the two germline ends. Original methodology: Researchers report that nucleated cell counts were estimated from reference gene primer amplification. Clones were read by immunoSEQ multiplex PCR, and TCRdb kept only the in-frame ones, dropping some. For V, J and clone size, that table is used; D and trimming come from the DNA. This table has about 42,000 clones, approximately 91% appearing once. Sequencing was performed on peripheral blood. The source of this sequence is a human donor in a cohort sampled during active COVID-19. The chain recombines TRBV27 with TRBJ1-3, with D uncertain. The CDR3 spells CASSQHSGNTIYF. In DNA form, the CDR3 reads TGTGCCAGCAGCCAACACTCTGGAAACACCATATATTTT.